There are a few counts of the clone carrying this TCR beta chain. The data stem from a study of blood T cell repertoires in COVID-19. Study-level information: The study drew acute and convalescent COVID-19 samples from the United States, Italy and Spain. The analysed material was cDNA or gDNA that came from T cells, B-cell-depleted T cells, or PBMCs.

CDR3 length equals 15 residues. Losses at the gene ends were 1 base for V and 7 bases for J; bases not matched to a gene: 6. Germline assignment: CDR1 SGDLS and CDR2 YYNGEE. Participants were aged 18 to 89 years from about two dozen US areas. Measured with immunoSEQ multiplex PCR; TCRdb has only the in-frame clones, and not every one. The sample records roughly 200,000 clones, 70% to 90% being singletons. This chain uses TRBV9 with TRBJ1-4; 8 nucleotides align to TRBD1. The receptor was derived from a middle-aged man who had recovered from COVID-19. Sequencing used PBMCs or T cells enriched from blood (not recorded which). CDR3 nucleotide sequence: TGTGCCAGCAGCGTACAGGGGGCGGCGGTTGAAAAACTGTTTTTT. Translated: CASSVQGAAVEKLFF. Full variable domain (missing parts from reference TRBV9 and TRBJ1-4): DSGVTQTPKHLITATGQRVTLRCSPRSGDLSVYWYQQSLDQGLQFLIQYYNGEERAKGNILERFSAQQFPDLHSELNLSSLELGDSALYFCASSVQGAAVEKLFFGSGTQLSVL.